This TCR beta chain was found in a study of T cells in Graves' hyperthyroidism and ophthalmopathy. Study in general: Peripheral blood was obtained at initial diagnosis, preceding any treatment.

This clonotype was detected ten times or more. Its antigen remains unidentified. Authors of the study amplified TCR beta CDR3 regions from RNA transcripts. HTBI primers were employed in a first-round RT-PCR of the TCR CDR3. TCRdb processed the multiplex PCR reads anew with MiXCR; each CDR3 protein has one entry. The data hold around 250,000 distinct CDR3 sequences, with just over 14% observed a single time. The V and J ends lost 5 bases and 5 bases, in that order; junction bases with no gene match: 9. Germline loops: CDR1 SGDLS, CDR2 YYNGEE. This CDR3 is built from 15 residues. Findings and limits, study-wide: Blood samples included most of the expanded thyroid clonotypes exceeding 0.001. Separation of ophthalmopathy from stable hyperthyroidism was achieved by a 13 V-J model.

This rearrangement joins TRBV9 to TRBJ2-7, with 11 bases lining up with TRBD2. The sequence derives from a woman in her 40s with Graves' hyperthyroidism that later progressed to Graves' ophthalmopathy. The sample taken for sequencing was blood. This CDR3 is CASRPFSGRVHEQYF. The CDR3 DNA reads TGTGCCAGCAGGCCTTTTAGCGGGAGGGTCCACGAGCAGTACTTC.